This T cell receptor (beta chain) derives from a study of tumor and adjacent non-tumor tissue in lung cancer. About the study: Each sample yielded around 4 million productive TCRbeta reads on average. Overall study findings and caveats: TCR diversity was significantly greater in tumor than normal lung tissue.

The germline V gene has CDR1 LGHNA and CDR2 YNFKEQ. The CDR3 has 14 residues. V was trimmed by 7 bases and J by 7 bases, leaving 14 bases between them. RNA was extracted from bulk tissue without any cell sorting. The library came from three nested PCR rounds adapted from ARM-PCR protocols. TCRdb re-called the multiplex PCR reads with MiXCR, one entry per CDR3 protein. The repertoire consists of under 250,000 distinct CDR3 sequences, with about 76% occurring once and the leading ten covering about 25%. Points on this clonotype: What it binds is unknown.

The chain joins TRBV4-2 to TRBJ1-6; D gene ambiguous. The receptor was isolated from a man aged 60 to 69 with non-small cell lung cancer. What was sequenced was lung tumor tissue. This CDR3 is CASNARDGNSPLHF. CDR3 DNA: TGTGCCAGCAATGCGAGGGATGGGAATTCACCCCTCCACTTT.